Listed here are 27 T cell receptor beta chains from one sample, sequenced in a study of T cells in Graves' hyperthyroidism and ophthalmopathy. The source material, RNA transcripts, was used to amplify TCR beta CDR3 regions. When the TCR CDR3 underwent first-round RT-PCR, the HTBI primer set was used. One entry per CDR3 protein results from TCRdb running MiXCR on the multiplex PCR reads. The sample lists about 580,000 distinct CDR3 sequences; approximately 15% were seen once. Material: blood. These receptors were taken from a woman younger than 45 with Graves' hyperthyroidism that later progressed to Graves' ophthalmopathy.

This clonotype was found many times. The rearrangement links TRBV7-2 to TRBJ2-7, with D tentatively TRBD1 or TRBD2 (5 bases each). Germline V gene sequence: CDR1 SGHTA, CDR2 FQGNSA. V dropped 3 bases and J dropped 5 bases, with 17 bases sitting between them. The length of the CDR3 is 15 residues. CDR3 nucleotide sequence: TGTGCCAGCAGCTTTCGGGACGGACCCTTGAACGAGCAGTACTTC. This translates into CASSFRDGPLNEQYF.

The rearrangement links TRBV9 to TRBJ2-2; the D is unclear. Looked up from germline, CDR1 is SGDLS and CDR2 is YYNGEE. This CDR3 has 16 residues. Trimming left V 4 bases short and J 5 bases short, with 18 bases between. CDR3 nucleotides: TGTGCCAGCAGCATAGGAACTTGGGATGGAACCGGGGAGCTGTTTTTT. Protein product: CASSIGTWDGTGELFF.

As concerns this clonotype: One end of the junction is discordant with germline, which a read error may explain. This sequence joins TRBV6-1 and TRBJ1-3, with D perhaps TRBD1 (5 bases). CDR1 is MNHNS, CDR2 SASEGT, per germline. This CDR3 spans 16 amino acids. The CDR3 region has the DNA TGTGCCAGCAGCTCGGGACTCTCGAGCTCTGGAGACACCATATATTTT. Protein sequence: CASSSGLSSSGDTIYF.

In this sample, this clonotype turned up once. The rearrangement joins TRBV7-2 to TRBJ2-5; D might be TRBD1 (6 bases). The germline gives CDR1 SGHTA, CDR2 FQGNSA. This CDR3 comprises 15 residues. Between the trimmed V and J ends, which lost 5 bases and 4 bases, there was a span of 17 bases. In DNA, the CDR3 is TGTGCCAGCAGCCTCAGGGGCTTCGGCGGAGAGACCCAGTACTTC. Translation gives CASSLRGFGGETQYF. Variable domain in full (rest from reference TRBV7-2 and TRBJ2-5): GAGVSQSPSNKVTEKGKDVELRCDPISGHTALYWYRQSLGQGLEFLIYFQGNSAPDKSGLPSDRFSAERTGGSVSTLTIQRTQQEDSAVYLCASSLRGFGGETQYFGPGTRLLVL.

In its sample, this clonotype was seen many times. The J gene is TRBJ1-5, the V gene TRBV28; no definite D call. Germline values: CDR1 MDHEN, CDR2 SYDVKM. The ends were cut back, 5 bases at V and 5 bases at J, with 10 bases in the middle. The CDR3 spans 13 residues. The CDR3 spells CASSGASYQPQHF. Here the CDR3 DNA reads TGTGCCAGCAGTGGCGCCTCTTATCAGCCCCAGCATTTT. The full variable domain, its missing parts supplied by reference TRBV28 and TRBJ1-5, is DVKVTQSSRYLVKRTGEKVFLECVQDMDHENMFWYRQDPGLGLRLIYFSYDVKMKEKGDIPEGYSVSREKKERFSLILESASTNQTSMYLCASSGASYQPQHFGDGTRLSIL.

This clonotype has just a few counts. This sequence joins TRBV9 and TRBJ2-5, with D possibly TRBD2 on 7 matching bases. V dropped 4 bases and J dropped 2 bases, with 15 bases sitting between them. The germline V gene has CDR1 SGDLS and CDR2 YYNGEE. The CDR3 loop spans 15 amino acids. The CDR3 loop reads CASSPLGGAQETQYF. DNA of the CDR3: TGTGCCAGCAGCCCGTTGGGGGGGGCGCAAGAGACCCAGTACTTC.

This clonotype has at least ten counts. This chain joins TRBV6-1 and TRBJ2-3; possibly TRBD1 for D (6 bases). Germline assignment: CDR1 MNHNS and CDR2 SASEGT. The CDR3 contains 11 residues. The V and J ends lost 8 bases and 10 bases respectively, with 13 bases between them. The CDR3 DNA reads TGTGCCAGCGGCCGACAGGAGTCGCAGTATTTT. It specifies CASGRQESQYF.

The CDR3 reads CASSAGLSYEQYF. CDR3 nucleotides: TGTGCCAGTAGTGCTGGGCTATCCTACGAGCAGTACTTC. The rearrangement joins TRBV19 to TRBJ2-7; D unclear. The V gene lost 5 bases and the J gene lost 1 base, with 9 bases spanning the gap. The germline CDR1 and CDR2 sequences are LNHDA and SQIVND (reference sequence). The CDR3 has 13 residues.

In this sample, this clonotype turned up many times. V usage is TRBV28 and J usage is TRBJ2-1; D gene ambiguous. V was clipped by 2 bases and J by 5 bases, with 7 bases between them. The germline gives CDR1 MDHEN, CDR2 SYDVKM. The CDR3 totals 13 residues. Here the CDR3 reads CASSLIFNNEQFF. CDR3 DNA: TGTGCCAGCAGTTTAATCTTCAACAATGAGCAGTTCTTC.

This clonotype was counted many times. V and J are TRBV18 and TRBJ2-7; 11 bases fit TRBD1. The CDR3 contains 16 residues. Per the germline V gene, CDR1 is KGHSH and CDR2 is LQKENI. V trimming: 0 bases; J trimming: 3 bases; junction bases outside the gene matches: 4. CDR3 DNA: TGTGCCAGCTCACCACCGTCGGGACAGGGGGGCTACGAGCAGTACTTC. Protein product: CASSPPSGQGGYEQYF.

There are many counts of this clonotype. This chain connects TRBV11-2 to TRBJ2-1; maybe TRBD1 (6 bases). CDR1 is SGHAT and CDR2 is FQNNGV in the germline V gene. Trimming took 3 bases from V and 3 from J, leaving 9 bases between them. The CDR3 sequence is 14 residues long. The CDR3 reads CASSFGQSYNEQFF. The CDR3 DNA is TGTGCCAGCAGCTTTGGACAGAGCTACAATGAGCAGTTCTTC.

The J gene is TRBJ2-7, the V gene TRBV28, with D possibly matching TRBD1 (6 bases). The CDR3 is 16 amino acids. V was trimmed by 5 bases and J by 3 bases, leaving 20 bases between them. Germline V gives CDR1 MDHEN, CDR2 SYDVKM. CDR3 amino acids: CASSPLGTPLGYEQYF. CDR3 DNA sequence: TGTGCCAGCAGTCCGCTCGGGACACCCTTAGGCTACGAGCAGTACTTC.

With respect to this clonotype: One base away lies a much larger clone, so this may be a sequencing read error. V and J are TRBV5-1 and TRBJ1-2; possible D gene TRBD1, 6 bases. CDR1 and CDR2 from the germline V gene are SGHRS and YFSETQ. V was clipped by 0 bases and J by 9 bases, with 12 bases between them. The CDR3 runs to 13 residues. DNA of the CDR3: TGCGCCAGCAGCTTGGCTGTCAGGGGTAGCTACACCTTC. Protein: CASSLAVRGSYTF.

In its sample, this clonotype was seen many times. V is TRBV6-1 and J is TRBJ1-2, with D unresolved. Germline CDR1 and CDR2: MNHNS and SASEGT. V was pared by 2 bases and J by 4 bases, with 8 bases between. The CDR3 has 13 amino acids. In DNA, the CDR3 is TGTGCCAGCAGTGAAAAGGTTACCTATGGCTACACCTTC. As protein: CASSEKVTYGYTF.

In this sample, this clonotype turned up a few times. The chain has TRBV5-6 and TRBJ2-2; the D call may be TRBD1 or TRBD2 (5 bases each). Germline CDR1 reads SGHDT; CDR2 reads YYEEEE. Trimming shortened V by 1 base and J by 4 bases, and 8 bases separated the two germline ends. This CDR3 spans 14 amino acids. CDR3 bases: TGTGCCAGCAGCTTGCCAGGGAGCACCGGGGAGCTGTTTTTT. As protein: CASSLPGSTGELFF.

This chain connects TRBV7-9 to TRBJ1-3, with a tentative D call TRBD1 (6 bases). Trimming shortened V by 5 bases and J by 0 bases, and 17 bases separated the two germline ends. This CDR3 spans 17 amino acids. Germline lookup yields CDR1 SEHNR and CDR2 FQNEAQ (reference sequence). This chain's CDR3 is CASSGTWTVLSGNTIYF. CDR3 in DNA: TGTGCCAGCAGCGGAACCTGGACAGTCCTCTCTGGAAACACCATATATTTT.

This clonotype came up many times. The chain has TRBV27 and TRBJ2-1, with 7 bases matching TRBD2. The J segment lost 4 bases and the V segment lost 6 bases, leaving 18 bases of the junction unmatched. Germline CDR1 and CDR2: MNHEY and SMNVEV (reference sequence). The length of the CDR3 is 18 residues. The CDR3 nucleotides are TGTGCCAGCAGAACCCCCGTCCGGGGGAGGGCCTTTTACAATGAGCAGTTCTTC. Translating gives CASRTPVRGRAFYNEQFF.

In its sample, this clonotype was seen many times. This chain links TRBV7-9 with TRBJ2-3; TRBD2 matches 11 bases. This CDR3 has 18 amino acids. V shed 1 base, J shed 0 bases, and the junction held 6 bases outside the gene matches. From germline, CDR1 is SEHNR and CDR2 FQNEAQ (reference sequence). In DNA, the CDR3 is TGTGCCAGCAGCTTAGTTCTGGGACTAGCGGCTAGCACAGATACGCAGTATTTT. Encoded protein: CASSLVLGLAASTDTQYF. Looking up the rest from reference TRBV7-9 and TRBJ2-3 gives the full variable domain: DTGVSQNPRHKITKRGQNVTFRCDPISEHNRLYWYRQTLGQGPEFLTYFQNEAQLEKSRLLSDRFSAERPKGSFSTLEIQRTEQGDSAMYLCASSLVLGLAASTDTQYFGPGTRLTVL.

Concerning this clonotype itself: A much larger clone lies a single base off, so this may be a read error. The chain uses TRBV2 and TRBJ1-2; possible D gene TRBD1, 6 bases. V dropped 7 bases and J dropped 1 base, with 19 bases sitting between them. Germline CDR1 SNHLY, CDR2 FYNNEI. The CDR3 length is 16 residues. In DNA, the CDR3 is TGTGCCAGCATGGTATTCAAGGACAGCGATAACTATGGCTACACCTTC. The encoded protein is CASMVFKDSDNYGYTF.

The chain is built from TRBV7-2 and TRBJ2-7, with a weak D call TRBD2 (7 bases). Trimming pared 5 bases from V and 7 bases from J, leaving 18 bases between. The CDR3 consists of 14 residues. Germline V CDR1 and CDR2: SGHTA, FQGNSA. The CDR3 region has the DNA TGTGCCAGCAGCCCCGACGGGGGGCTATGGGAGCAGTACTTC. This codes for CASSPDGGLWEQYF.

A few counts support this clonotype. This chain connects TRBV18 to TRBJ1-5; D gene uncertain. V lost 0 bases to trimming and J lost 4 bases, with 13 bases between them. CDR1 is KGHSH, CDR2 LQKENI, per germline. The CDR3 is 16 residues long. The CDR3 is CASSPPSGPTNQPQHF. The CDR3 DNA reads as TGTGCCAGCTCACCACCTTCCGGACCGACTAATCAGCCCCAGCATTTT.

This clonotype was recorded a few times. The CDR3: CASSFLENGYTF. CDR3 nucleotide sequence: TGTGCCAGCAGTTTCCTGGAAAATGGCTACACCTTC. This chain joins TRBV28 and TRBJ1-2; D not resolved. CDR3 size: 12 residues. Trimming took 3 bases from V and 6 from J, leaving 8 bases between them. Germline CDR1 reads MDHEN; CDR2 reads SYDVKM.

This clonotype was found many times. The chain joins TRBV30 to TRBJ2-1; weak D call: TRBD2 (6 bases). This CDR3 region has 14 residues. V lost 5 bases and J 1 base, leaving 12 bases between the germline ends. Germline V gene data show CDR1 as GTSNPN and CDR2 as SVGIG (reference sequence). The CDR3 here is CAWGLAVSYNEQFF. CDR3 coding DNA: TGTGCCTGGGGTTTAGCGGTATCCTACAATGAGCAGTTCTTC.

This clonotype was seen many times. The V gene is TRBV20-1, the J gene TRBJ1-4; unclear D gene. This CDR3 is built from 16 residues. CDR1 and CDR2 from the germline V gene are DFQATT and SNEGSKA (reference sequence). Deletions cut 1 base from V and 0 bases from J, with 12 bases between. The CDR3 here is CSARAMDGATNEKLFF. In DNA form, the CDR3 reads TGCAGTGCTAGAGCCATGGACGGGGCAACTAATGAAAAACTGTTTTTT.

V usage is TRBV28 and J usage is TRBJ2-7; D uncertain. CDR1 MDHEN and CDR2 SYDVKM come from the germline V gene. The V end lost 2 bases, the J end lost 3 bases, and 5 bases lay between the germline ends. The CDR3 consists of 12 residues. CDR3 nucleotide sequence: TGTGCCAGCAGTTTACAACACTACGAGCAGTACTTC. Its translation: CASSLQHYEQYF.

The sample holds many counts of this clonotype. This chain connects TRBV28 to TRBJ2-3; D not certain. V lost 6 bases and J lost 2, with 9 bases in between. Germline lookup yields CDR1 MDHEN and CDR2 SYDVKM. This CDR3 has 13 amino acids. CDR3 sequence: CASRYRSTDTQYF. CDR3 bases: TGTGCCAGCAGATACAGATCCACAGATACGCAGTATTTT.

Ten or more counts support this clonotype. The chain uses TRBV7-8 and TRBJ1-4; 8 positions match TRBD1. This CDR3 is built from 13 residues. The germline gives CDR1 SGHVS, CDR2 FQNEAQ. The V gene end was trimmed by 5 bases and the J gene end by 10 bases; junction bases not matched to a gene: 6. CDR3 nucleotide sequence: TGTGCCAGCAGCACCGTCACAGGGGGAAAACTGTTTTTT. This gives the protein CASSTVTGGKLFF.